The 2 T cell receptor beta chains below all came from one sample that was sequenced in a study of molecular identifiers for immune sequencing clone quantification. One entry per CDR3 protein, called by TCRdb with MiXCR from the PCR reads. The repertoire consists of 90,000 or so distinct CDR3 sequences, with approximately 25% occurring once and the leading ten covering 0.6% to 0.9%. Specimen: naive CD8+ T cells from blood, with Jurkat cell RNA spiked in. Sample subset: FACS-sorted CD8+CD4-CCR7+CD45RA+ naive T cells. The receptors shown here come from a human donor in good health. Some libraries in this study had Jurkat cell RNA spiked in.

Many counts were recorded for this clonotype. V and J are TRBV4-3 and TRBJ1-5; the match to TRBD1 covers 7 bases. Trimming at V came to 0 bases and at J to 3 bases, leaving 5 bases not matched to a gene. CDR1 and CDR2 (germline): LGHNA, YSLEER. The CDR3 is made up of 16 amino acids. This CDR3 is CASSQDRGQFNQPQHF. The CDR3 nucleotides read TGCGCCAGCAGCCAAGATCGGGGACAGTTCAATCAGCCCCAGCATTTT.

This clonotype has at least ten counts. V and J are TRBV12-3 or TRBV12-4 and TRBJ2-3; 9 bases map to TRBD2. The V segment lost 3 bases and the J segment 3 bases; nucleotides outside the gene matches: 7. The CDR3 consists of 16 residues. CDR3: CASSFERGEMTDTQYF. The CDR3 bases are TGTGCCAGCAGTTTTGAGCGGGGGGAAATGACAGATACGCAGTATTTT.